Sequencing of this TCR beta chain was carried out in a study of regulatory T cells in long-lasting Graves disease. CDR1 and CDR2 (germline): GTSNPN, SVGIG (reference sequence). Trimming stripped 4 bases from V and 2 bases from J, with 17 bases between. The CDR3 is made up of 15 amino acids. This sample's time point: persistent/refractory GD, antithyroid drugs over 5 years with positive TRAb. The TCR library was prepared using RNA isolated from PBMCs. To make TCR beta libraries, researchers used iRepertoire HTBI primers and Arm-PCR of CDR3 regions. TCRdb reprocessed the multiplex PCR reads with MiXCR, giving one entry per CDR3 protein. Among 400,000 to 500,000 distinct CDR3 sequences listed, 20% to 25% were seen once.

The sample in question was peripheral blood mononuclear cells (PBMCs), obtained when the disease was refractory, from a patient treated with antithyroid drugs. This sequence was found in a female donor with Graves disease. V and J are TRBV30 and TRBJ1-1; D gene unclear. In DNA form, the CDR3 reads TGTGCCTGGACCGTCGGTCCGGCGGTAAACACTGAAGCTTTCTTT. This codes for CAWTVGPAVNTEAFF.